The rows below give T cell receptor beta chains drawn from one sample of a study of T cells in Graves' hyperthyroidism and ophthalmopathy. One entry per CDR3 protein, called by TCRdb with MiXCR from the multiplex PCR reads. The sample yields some 510,000 distinct CDR3 sequences, more than 45% seen once. The sample comprised peripheral blood or thyroid tissue (not recorded which). The source of these receptors is a young woman with Graves' hyperthyroidism. Both conserved end residues are part of each CDR3. The D gene is left open where the match is weak. Size is omitted from some rows. Given values are once, few, many or a class for expanded clones.

TRBJ1-1	NA	TRBV12-3/TRBV12-4	TRBD1	CASSLGMGQGPLHF	TGTGCCAGCAGTTTAGGTATGGGACAGGGTCCACTTCATTTT
TRBJ1-6	NA	TRBV15	NA	CATSTPGVESPLHF	TGTGCCACCAGCACCCCAGGGGTCGAGTCACCCCTCCACTTT
TRBJ2-7	NA	TRBV3-1	TRBD2	CASSQGLAEFYEQYF	TGTGCCAGCAGCCAAGGGCTAGCGGAGTTCTACGAGCAGTACTTC
TRBJ2-5	few	TRBV5-1	TRBD2	CASSDSGNSETQYF	TGCGCCAGCAGTGATAGCGGGAATTCAGAGACCCAGTACTTC
TRBJ2-2	many	TRBV15	NA	CATSREAVDLNTGELFF	TGTGCCACCAGCAGAGAAGCCGTCGACTTGAACACCGGGGAGCTGTTTTTT
TRBJ2-5	few	TRBV19	NA	CASSIVRGKETQYF	TGTGCCAGTAGTATCGTTAGAGGGAAGGAGACCCAGTACTTC
TRBJ1-1	few	TRBV7-9	NA	CASSLSIYTEAFF	TGTGCCAGCAGCTTATCTATTTACACTGAAGCTTTCTTT
TRBJ1-1	NA	TRBV2	TRBD1	CASSQGTGELKAFF	TGTGCCAGCAGCCAAGGGACAGGGGAATTGAAAGCTTTCTTT
TRBJ1-4	NA	TRBV24-1	TRBD1	CATSDSHPGTGNEKLFF	TGTGCCACCAGTGATTCGCACCCCGGGACAGGGAACGAAAAACTGTTTTTT
TRBJ1-4	NA	TRBV2	TRBD1	CASRERTGGREKLFF	TGTGCCAGCAGGGAACGGACAGGGGGAAGAGAAAAACTGTTTTTT
TRBJ2-2	NA	TRBV2	NA	CASTKNGELFF	TGTGCCAGCACAAAGAACGGGGAGCTGTTTTTT
TRBJ2-5	few	TRBV7-8	NA	CASSPKSLTGQETQYF	TGTGCCAGCAGCCCTAAATCCTTGACGGGGCAAGAGACCCAGTACTTC
TRBJ1-2	NA	TRBV4-2	NA	CASSQNDRSYGYTF	TGTGCCAGCAGCCAGAACGACAGGTCCTATGGCTACACCTTC
TRBJ1-1	once	TRBV29-1	NA	CSVWSGAGTEAFF	TGCAGCGTTTGGAGTGGGGCAGGGACTGAAGCTTTCTTT
TRBJ1-6	NA	TRBV15	NA	CATAVDYNSPLHF	TGTGCCACCGCAGTGGACTATAATTCACCCCTCCACTTT
TRBJ1-1	NA	TRBV7-8	NA	CASILGSEAFF	TGTGCCAGCATCCTGGGGTCTGAAGCTTTCTTT
TRBJ1-5	NA	TRBV6-1	TRBD1	CASSFGTGGVQPQHF	TGTGCCAGCAGTTTTGGGACAGGGGGCGTTCAGCCCCAGCATTTT
TRBJ2-1	NA	TRBV19	NA	CASSSRTSSEQFF	TGTGCCAGCAGCAGCAGGACCAGCAGTGAGCAGTTCTTC
TRBJ2-2	many	TRBV7-3	NA	CASSPRTGELFF	TGTGCCAGCAGCCCGAGGACCGGGGAGCTGTTTTTT
TRBJ1-1	NA	TRBV7-2	NA	CASSAGVLNTEAFF	TGTGCCAGCAGCGCAGGGGTCTTGAACACTGAAGCTTTCTTT
TRBJ1-1	few	TRBV7-2	TRBD1	CASSLAPGQGLAEAFF	TGTGCCAGCAGCTTAGCGCCCGGACAGGGATTGGCTGAAGCTTTCTTT
TRBJ1-1	many	TRBV19	NA	CASTSTENTEAFF	TGTGCCAGTACCTCGACAGAGAACACTGAAGCTTTCTTT
TRBJ1-1	once	TRBV25-1	TRBD1	CASSLEGANTGAFF	TGTGCCAGCAGCTTGGAGGGGGCGAACACTGGAGCTTTCTTT
TRBJ2-7	many	TRBV2	TRBD1	CASSEGTGGEEQYF	TGTGCCAGCAGTGAGGGGACAGGGGGCGAAGAGCAGTACTTC
TRBJ1-3	NA	TRBV5-1	NA	CASTLAGGNTIYF	TGCGCCAGCACACTAGCGGGAGGTAACACCATATATTTT
TRBJ2-7	NA	TRBV20-1	NA	CSAREGAASSYEQYF	TGCAGTGCTAGAGAAGGGGCCGCCAGCTCCTACGAGCAGTACTTC
TRBJ1-1	few	TRBV2	NA	CAGHRVTEAFF	TGTGCCGGACACAGGGTGACTGAAGCTTTCTTT
TRBJ1-1	NA	TRBV7-9	NA	CASSFGGETLSTEAFF	TGTGCCAGCAGCTTCGGCGGGGAGACCCTAAGCACTGAAGCTTTCTTT
TRBJ1-1	NA	TRBV5-1	TRBD1	CASSYMTGGDTEAFF	TGTGCCAGCAGCTATATGACAGGGGGGGACACTGAAGCTTTCTTT
TRBJ2-7	NA	TRBV2	NA	CASSPDRLRNEQYF	TGTGCCAGCAGCCCCGACAGGCTGCGTAACGAGCAGTACTTC
TRBJ2-5	NA	TRBV7-9	TRBD2	CASSFGLAEAQETQYF	TGTGCCAGCAGCTTCGGACTAGCGGAGGCTCAAGAGACCCAGTACTTC
TRBJ2-7	NA	TRBV2	TRBD2	CASSALSPSGTYEQYF	TGTGCCAGCAGTGCCCTTAGCCCTAGCGGGACCTACGAGCAGTACTTC
TRBJ2-7	once	TRBV9	NA	CASTLSGGHQEQYF	TGTGCCAGCACCCTTTCGGGCGGACACCAGGAGCAGTACTTC
TRBJ2-5	NA	TRBV7-2	TRBD1	CASSLGQPWGETQYF	TGTGCCAGCAGCCTGGGACAGCCTTGGGGGGAGACCCAGTACTTC
TRBJ1-4	many	TRBV19	NA	CASTWTKGEKLFF	TGTGCCAGTACGTGGACGAAGGGAGAAAAACTGTTTTTT
TRBJ1-6	many	TRBV10-3	NA	CATRTVINSPLHF	TGTGCCACGAGGACGGTGATAAATTCACCCCTCCACTTT
TRBJ2-7	NA	TRBV7-9	NA	CASSPKSRGGTSEQYF	TGTGCCAGCAGCCCAAAAAGCCGGGGAGGTACGTCCGAGCAGTACTTC
TRBJ2-7	few	TRBV11-2	TRBD2	CASSEGRGGSGYEQYF	TGTGCCAGCAGCGAGGGGCGGGGAGGGAGCGGATACGAGCAGTACTTC
TRBJ1-4	NA	TRBV7-2	NA	CASSLGRVETNEKLFF	TGTGCCAGCAGCTTAGGCAGGGTTGAAACTAATGAAAAACTGTTTTTT
TRBJ2-5	few	TRBV10-3	NA	CATRGQETQYF	TGTGCCACCCGGGGGCAAGAGACCCAGTACTTC
TRBJ1-2	NA	TRBV6-6	TRBD1	CASSEARGQGVNGYTF	TGTGCCAGCAGTGAAGCCAGGGGGCAGGGGGTGAATGGCTACACCTTC
TRBJ1-5	once	TRBV6-5	NA	CASSLVVPSNQPQHF	TGTGCCAGCAGTTTGGTAGTACCTAGCAATCAGCCCCAGCATTTT
TRBJ2-5	NA	TRBV15	TRBD2	CATSRVGLAGGETQYF	TGTGCCACCAGCAGGGTGGGACTAGCGGGAGGAGAGACCCAGTACTTC
TRBJ2-5	many	TRBV10-1	NA	CASSPDPIGETQYF	TGCGCCAGCTCGCCTGACCCTATCGGAGAGACCCAGTACTTC
TRBJ1-4	NA	TRBV5-1	TRBD1	CASSFMGQDGKLFF	TGCGCCAGCAGCTTTATGGGACAGGATGGAAAACTGTTTTTT
TRBJ2-7	once	TRBV5-4	NA	CASSSGGDFTEQYF	TGTGCCAGCAGCTCGGGGGGCGACTTTACCGAGCAGTACTTC
TRBJ1-2	NA	TRBV10-3	NA	CASSPTAGPYGYTF	TGTGCCAGCAGTCCGACAGCAGGCCCATATGGCTACACCTTC
TRBJ2-7	NA	TRBV15	NA	CATSRGGLGNSYEQYF	TGTGCCACCAGCAGAGGAGGGTTGGGGAATAGCTACGAGCAGTACTTC
TRBJ1-2	NA	TRBV7-2	NA	CASSQGLIYGYTF	TGTGCCAGCAGCCAAGGGCTAATTTATGGCTACACCTTC